This TCR beta chain is drawn from a study of T cells after yellow fever vaccination. In this sample, this clonotype turned up a few times. This CDR3 contains 14 residues. CDR1 and CDR2 from the germline V gene are SGHRS and YFSETQ. V lost 2 bases and J 4 bases, leaving 11 bases between the germline ends. A single record per CDR3 protein comes from TCRdb applying MiXCR to the 5' RACE reads. The sample lists around 320,000 distinct CDR3 sequences, less than 9.5% occurring once. Material: CD4+ T cells sorted from PBMCs, obtained 5 days after the yellow fever booster vaccination. The TCR comes from a man younger than 35 who received the YFV17D yellow fever vaccine. The chain is built from TRBV5-1 and TRBJ2-3, with a weak D call TRBD1 (5 bases). The DNA of the CDR3 is TGCGCCAGCAGCTTCAGGCAGGGCTCAGATACGCAGTATTTT. It encodes CASSFRQGSDTQYF.